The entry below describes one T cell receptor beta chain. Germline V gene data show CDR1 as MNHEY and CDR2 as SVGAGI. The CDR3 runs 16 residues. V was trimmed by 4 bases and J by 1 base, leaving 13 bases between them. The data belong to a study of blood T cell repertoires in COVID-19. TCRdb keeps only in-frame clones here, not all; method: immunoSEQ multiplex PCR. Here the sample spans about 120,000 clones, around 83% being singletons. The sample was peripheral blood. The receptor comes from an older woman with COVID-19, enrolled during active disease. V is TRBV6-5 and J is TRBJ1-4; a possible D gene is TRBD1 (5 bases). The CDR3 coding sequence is TGTGCCAGCAGTTTAGCGGGGGGAGAAACTAATGAAAAACTGTTTTTT. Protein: CASSLAGGETNEKLFF.